The entry below gives a single T cell receptor (beta chain) sequence along with its context. Antigen unknown. A junction boundary mismatches the germline segment, possibly from a read error. The data stem from a study of regulatory T cells in long-lasting Graves disease. The CDR3 is 15 residues long. From germline, CDR1 is SGHRS and CDR2 YFSETQ. Regarding the study as a whole: What was studied was peripheral blood only, and not thyroid tissue.

Stated time point: newly diagnosed GD, antithyroid drugs for less than 3 months. PBMC RNA was the source of the TCR library. Around 9.1 milliliters of peripheral blood were drawn into EDTA tubes. Arm-PCR with iRepertoire HTBI primers amplified the CDR3 regions for these TCR beta libraries. TCRdb processed the multiplex PCR reads anew with MiXCR; each CDR3 protein has one entry. The sample carries 500,000 or so distinct CDR3 sequences, about 15% recorded once. The same data also contributed to another study, on T cells in Graves' hyperthyroidism and ophthalmopathy. That source adds: Those with hyperthyroidism were 18 to 65 years old, newly diagnosed, and ill for under 2 months. The majority of expanded thyroid clonotypes above 0.001 also appeared in blood.

This sequence originates from a woman aged 45-65 years with Graves disease. The genes are TRBV5-1 and TRBJ1-4; D remains unclear. Sequences were derived from peripheral blood mononuclear cells (PBMCs), sampled at new diagnosis, from a patient treated with antithyroid drugs. CDR3 sequence reads: CASSLEGLIWERLFF. CDR3 coding DNA: TGCGCCAGCAGCTTGGAGGGCCTGATTTGGGAAAGACTGTTTTTT.